This note documents a single T cell receptor (beta chain) sequence. What it binds is not known. V shed 0 bases and J shed 4 bases, with 12 bases lying between them. The germline V gene has CDR1 SGHAT and CDR2 FQNNGV. There are 16 residues in the CDR3. The sample is drawn from a study of cytomegalovirus exposure and HLA in healthy donors. Study context: The study placed roughly four fifths of its roughly 400 genotyped donors in the Caucasian-associated ancestry cluster.

The primer mix had 60 Vbeta and 13 Jbeta primers. Per the authors' pipeline: It was a later analysis that counted about 80 million unique TCR beta chains, of which roughly 11 million were shared. Only in-frame clones appear in the TCRdb table, and some are missing; sequencing was by immunoSEQ multiplex PCR. V and J calls and clone size are as listed in that table; D and trimming were resolved from the DNA. The data hold about 90,000 clones, with 60% to 80% observed a single time. Whole-study results and caveats: Within an earlier analysis, most TCR beta V segments proved productive either about 87% or about 30% of the time. A later analysis found TCR association rates differed by HLA locus, highest for DRB1 and lowest for HLA-C.

The rearrangement joins TRBV11-2 to TRBJ2-2, with D possibly TRBD1 on 6 matching bases. The clonotype was recovered from a boy younger than 18 in good health and CMV-seronegative. The sample was PBMCs. The CDR3 sequence is CASSLEGHRTTGELFF. The CDR3 coding sequence is TGTGCCAGCAGCTTAGAGGGACATCGAACCACCGGGGAGCTGTTTTTT. The full variable domain, rest sourced from reference TRBV11-2 and TRBJ2-2, is EAGVAQSPRYKIIEKRQSVAFWCNPISGHATLYWYQQILGQGPKLLIQFQNNGVVDDSQLPKDRFSAERLKGVDSTLKIQPAKLEDSAVYLCASSLEGHRTTGELFFGEGSRLTVL.